This T cell receptor (beta chain) was identified in a study of blood T cell repertoires in COVID-19 (TCRdb year 2020). At the level of the whole study: Samples covering the acute and convalescent phases of COVID-19 were provided by collaborators in the United States, Italy and Spain. The material from the prospective study consisted of cDNA or gDNA derived from T cells, B-cell-depleted T cells, or PBMCs. The dataset comprised deeply sampled blood TCRbeta repertoires from subjects exposed to, actively infected with, or recovered from COVID-19. The repertoires were released in a freely available public database intended as a resource for research on the immune response to SARS-CoV-2. The samples were drawn from two sources: the first 160 participants of the ongoing ImmuneRACE study, and 1,254 subjects contributed by 6 global collaborators. A de-identified subject ID, COVID-19 status, age in years and sex were almost always included in the sample metadata. HLA class I and class II types, where available, came from metadata supplied by the sample provider rather than from assay-based typing.

In the case of this clone: Its antigen remains undetermined. One base away there is no much larger clone; base qualities are not given.

Paper-wide results and their limitations: The quantity of clinical and demographic metadata differed by source and by participant and was supplied without curation.

TCRbeta CDR3 regions were amplified from genomic DNA using the immunoSEQ Assay, a bias-controlled multiplex PCR. As for how the authors treated the data: The number of nucleated cells in each sample was estimated from the amplification of reference gene primers within the assay. To quantify the absolute abundance of each unique TCRbeta CDR3 rearrangement, sequence reads were collapsed and filtered. For each sample, productive Simpson clonality was calculated as the square root of Simpson's diversity index over productive rearrangements. What TCRdb holds here is the immuneACCESS table cut down to in-frame rearrangements. Part of the clones is not present; checked against another copy, under half of the missing clones reflect an unresolved V gene, and the others are unexplained. Clone size and V and J calls were adopted from that table, with D and trimming inferred from the DNA. Here the sample has about 140,000 clones; roughly 85% occur a single time. Less than 4.5% of the sample goes to the ten largest clones.

The CDR3 measures 13 amino acids from cysteine to phenylalanine. Of all the DNA, just the CDR3 is kept, 39 bases in frame from base 1. Taken from the germline V gene, the CDR1 and CDR2 loops are LGHNA and YSLEER. V trim: 2 bases; J trim: 6 bases; unmatched bases: 2. Collaborating institutions collected whole blood in K2EDTA tubes following their own protocols. For TCRbeta analysis, collaborators shipped samples in one of three forms: frozen whole blood, isolated PBMCs, or DNA extracted from either of those sample types. The specimen was peripheral blood. The TCR was taken from a man in his sixties with acute or convalescent COVID-19. The rearranged segments are TRBV4-3 and TRBJ1-2, with 8 middle bases fitting TRBD1. CDR3 region: CASSQSRGHGYTF. In nucleotides, the sequence is TGCGCCAGCAGCCAATCCAGGGGGCATGGCTACACCTTC.